The 29 T cell receptor beta chains below were found in one sample sequenced in a study of blood T cell repertoires in COVID-19. Here immunoSEQ multiplex PCR was the method, and the copy in TCRdb shows in-frame clones only, minus some. The sample lists 150,000 to 200,000 clones; about 86% were seen once. Sequenced input: peripheral blood. The receptors stem from a woman in her seventies with COVID-19, enrolled during active disease.

In its sample, this clone was seen once. The chain carries TRBV6-5 and TRBJ2-1, with 8 bases lining up with TRBD2. The length of the CDR3 is 15 residues. CDR1 is MNHEY and CDR2 is SVGAGI in the germline V gene. With 8 bases clipped from V and 0 bases from J, the junction kept 6 bases outside the gene matches. The CDR3 is CASGAGTSSYNEQFF. The CDR3 bases are TGTGCCAGCGGAGCCGGGACTAGCTCCTACAATGAGCAGTTCTTC.

This sequence joins TRBV3-1 (or the pseudogene TRBV3-2) and TRBJ2-2, with TRBD2 matching 10 bases. This CDR3 region has 16 residues. Germline values: CDR1 LGHDT, CDR2 YNNKEL (reference sequence). Trimming removed 1 base from V and 4 bases from J; junction bases left unmatched: 3. The CDR3 DNA is TGTGCCAGCAGCCAAGGGGGACTAGCGAGCACCGGGGAGCTGTTTTTT. Translating it yields CASSQGGLASTGELFF.

This clone was seen only a few times. The chain employs TRBV4-1 and TRBJ2-7; 7 bases are shared with TRBD1. V was clipped by 0 bases and J by 4 bases; unmatched bases: 9. The length of the CDR3 is 16 residues. Looked up from germline, CDR1 is MGHRA and CDR2 is YSYEKL. This CDR3 is CASSQERRTGQYEQYF. CDR3 DNA sequence: TGCGCCAGCAGCCAAGAAAGGAGGACAGGTCAATACGAGCAGTACTTC.

This rearrangement joins TRBV3-1 (or the pseudogene TRBV3-2) to TRBJ2-5, with a possible D match to TRBD1 (5 bases). The length of the CDR3 is 15 residues. Trimming cost V 7 bases and J 1 base, with 16 bases left between them. CDR1 and CDR2 (germline): LGHDT, YNNKEL (reference sequence). The CDR3 nucleotides read TGTGCCAGCAACTTAGGGGTTTCGGGCCAAGAGACCCAGTACTTC. Protein: CASNLGVSGQETQYF.

The gene calls are TRBV4-1 and TRBJ1-5, with 10 bases identical to TRBD1. The CDR3 runs to 16 residues. Trimming cost V 4 bases and J 0 bases; bases outside gene matches: 3. CDR1 and CDR2 (germline): MGHRA, YSYEKL. CDR3 protein: CASSPRTGGSNQPQHF. The CDR3 DNA is TGCGCCAGCAGCCCGAGGACAGGGGGTAGCAATCAGCCCCAGCATTTT.

The chain combines TRBV5-4 with TRBJ2-1, with a weak D call TRBD1 (7 bases). The CDR3 covers 15 residues. Germline V lookup: CDR1 SGHNT, CDR2 YYREEE (reference sequence). The V end was cut by 3 bases, the J end by 3 bases, with 13 bases between. The CDR3 sequence is CASSSGQGGYNEQFF. The CDR3, as DNA: TGTGCCAGCAGCTCTGGGCAGGGGGGCTACAATGAGCAGTTCTTC.

This chain links TRBV19 with TRBJ2-7; TRBD1 agrees at 11 bases. Looked up from germline, CDR1 is LNHDA and CDR2 is SQIVND (reference sequence). The CDR3 is 13 residues long. Trimming cost V 9 bases and J 2 bases; bases outside gene matches: 3. The CDR3 here is CASRGQGAYEQYF. CDR3 in DNA: TGTGCCAGCCGGGGACAGGGGGCCTACGAGCAGTACTTC.

This clone has a handful of counts. This chain links TRBV28 with TRBJ2-2; D is possibly TRBD2 (5 bases). The CDR3 extends over 14 amino acids. V was trimmed by 3 bases and J by 6 bases, leaving 11 bases between them. From germline, CDR1 is MDHEN and CDR2 SYDVKM. The DNA for the CDR3 is TGTGCCAGCAGTTTTTACAGAGGGTCCGGGGAGCTGTTTTTT. Translation gives CASSFYRGSGELFF.

This clone came up once. The chain employs TRBV2 and TRBJ2-1; D is undetermined. This CDR3 has 13 amino acids. In germline, CDR1 is SNHLY, CDR2 FYNNEI. Trimming took off 4 bases at V and 4 bases at J, with 8 bases between the two ends. The CDR3 region is CASSVGAYNEQFF. The CDR3 nucleotides read TGTGCCAGCAGTGTAGGAGCGTACAATGAGCAGTTCTTC.

The chain is built from TRBV14 and TRBJ1-5; perhaps TRBD1 as D (6 bases). Germline V lookup: CDR1 SGHDN, CDR2 FVKESK. Trimming took 4 bases from V and 5 from J, leaving 24 bases between them. This CDR3 spans 18 amino acids. The CDR3 reads CASSPRNISRGGYQPQHF. In nucleotides, the CDR3 is TGTGCCAGCAGCCCCCGTAACATATCTAGGGGGGGGTATCAGCCCCAGCATTTT.

The chain employs TRBV7-9 and TRBJ1-5, with TRBD1 as a possible D gene (6 bases). Per germline, CDR1 SEHNR and CDR2 FQNEAQ (reference sequence). Deletions cut 2 bases from V and 4 bases from J, with 15 bases between. CDR3 length equals 16 residues. The CDR3 loop is CASSLSARGGNQPQHF. CDR3 bases: TGTGCCAGCAGCTTATCTGCCAGGGGCGGAAATCAGCCCCAGCATTTT.

This clone was picked up one time. V usage is TRBV3-1 (or the pseudogene TRBV3-2) and J usage is TRBJ1-1, with TRBD1 matching over 10 bases. CDR3 size: 14 residues. V lost 11 bases to trimming and J lost 3 bases; unmatched junction nucleotides: 9. CDR1 LGHDT and CDR2 YNNKEL come from the germline V gene (reference sequence). Here the CDR3 DNA reads TGTGCCTCGAGGGGGACAGGGGAGCACACTGAAGCTTTCTTT. It specifies CASRGTGEHTEAFF.

The CDR3, as DNA: TGCGCCAGCAGCTTGGCGGGACAGGGTGGAAATTCACCCCTCCACTTT. Amino acid sequence: CASSLAGQGGNSPLHF. This sequence joins TRBV5-1 and TRBJ1-6, with 9 bases fitting TRBD1. The CDR3 consists of 16 residues. In germline, CDR1 is SGHRS, CDR2 YFSETQ. J gave up 7 bases and V 0 bases, and 5 bases lay outside the gene matches. The whole variable domain, filled in from reference TRBV5-1 and TRBJ1-6, reads KAGVTQTPRYLIKTRGQQVTLSCSPISGHRSVSWYQQTPGQGLQFLFEYFSETQRNKGNFPGRFSGRQFSNSRSEMNVSTLELGDSALYLCASSLAGQGGNSPLHFGNGTRLTVT.

The chain recombines TRBV21-1 with TRBJ1-5; TRBD1, as called in the table, went unchecked against the DNA. TRBV21-1 is a known pseudogene. There are 13 residues in the CDR3. CDR3 sequence: CASPGRTDQPQHF. The CDR3 DNA reads as TGTGCCAGCCCGGGACGGACAGATCAGCCCCAGCATTTT.

This rearrangement joins TRBV15 to TRBJ1-2; D is undetermined. The CDR3 sequence is 15 residues long. CDR1 and CDR2 from the germline V gene are LNHNV and YYDKDF (reference sequence). The V gene lost 0 bases and the J gene lost 8 bases, with 16 bases spanning the gap. CDR3 residues: CATSRDKALAAGYTF. CDR3 DNA: TGTGCCACCAGCAGAGATAAGGCGCTAGCGGCAGGCTACACCTTC.

V and J are TRBV27 and TRBJ1-1; D possibly corresponds to TRBD1 (5 bases). V dropped 3 bases and J dropped 5 bases, with 16 bases sitting between them. CDR3 length: 15 amino acids. Germline lookup yields CDR1 MNHEY and CDR2 SMNVEV (reference sequence). The CDR3 sequence: CASSLSGVGRTEAFF. CDR3 in DNA: TGTGCCAGCAGTTTGTCGGGGGTCGGACGGACTGAAGCTTTCTTT.

This chain joins TRBV4-1 and TRBJ2-3; 7 bases align to TRBD1. Germline loops: CDR1 MGHRA, CDR2 YSYEKL. V was clipped by 0 bases and J by 3 bases; unmatched bases: 12. CDR3 size: 18 residues. CDR3 bases: TGCGCCAGCAGCCAAGAGTCCGGGCGCCTCAGGGGGACAGATACGCAGTATTTT. It codes for CASSQESGRLRGTDTQYF.

The chain uses TRBV7-3 and TRBJ1-1, with D unresolved. The CDR3 sequence is 16 residues long. Trimming took off 2 bases at V and 0 bases at J, with 13 bases between the two ends. Germline lookup yields CDR1 SGHTA and CDR2 FQGTGA. This CDR3 is CASSLRPTSLNTEAFF. CDR3 DNA: TGTGCCAGCAGCTTACGCCCTACTTCGTTGAACACTGAAGCTTTCTTT.

The genes are TRBV3-1 (or the pseudogene TRBV3-2) and TRBJ2-5, with 13 nucleotides matching TRBD2. The CDR3 spans 16 residues. The V gene end was trimmed by 3 bases and the J gene end by 4 bases; junction bases not matched to a gene: 5. CDR1 and CDR2 from the germline V gene are LGHDT and YNNKEL (reference sequence). The chain's CDR3 is CASSQGGLAGRETQYF. CDR3 nucleotides: TGTGCCAGCAGCCAGGGGGGACTAGCGGGAAGAGAGACCCAGTACTTC.

This clone was detected only a few times. Mismatch with germline at one junction end may stem from a read error. J is TRBJ2-1 and V is TRBV7-2; 12 nucleotides line up with TRBD2. CDR1 is SGHTA and CDR2 is FQGNSA in the germline V gene. This CDR3 has 15 residues. CDR3 bases: TGTGCCAGCAGCCTAGCGGGAGGGCCTCAAGGTGAGCAGTTCTTC. Protein: CASSLAGGPQGEQFF.

The J gene is TRBJ2-6, the V gene TRBV2, with D possibly being TRBD1 (5 bases). CDR3 length: 16 residues. Germline V gene lookup returns CDR1 SNHLY and CDR2 FYNNEI. V was shortened by 6 bases and J by 4 bases, with 16 bases between the two germline ends. CDR3 coding DNA: TGTGCCAGCAGACACTACCAAGGGGTAGGGGCCAACGTCCTGACTTTC. Translated: CASRHYQGVGANVLTF.

Note on this clone: A junction end diverges from the germline sequence, so it may reflect a read error. Written as DNA, the CDR3 is TGTGCTAGCAGCTTAGGTGTGGGGCGGGAGAGCAACTACGAGCAGTACTTC. This gives the protein CASSLGVGRESNYEQYF. The chain joins TRBV7-7 to TRBJ2-7, with 7 bases matching TRBD2. This CDR3 has 17 residues. Per germline, CDR1 SSHAT and CDR2 FNYEAQ (reference sequence).

This sequence joins TRBV13 and TRBJ2-5; 8 nucleotides line up with TRBD1. The CDR3 runs 15 residues. With 5 bases clipped from V and 3 bases from J, the junction kept 8 bases outside the gene matches. The germline V gene encodes CDR1 PRHDT and CDR2 FYEKMQ (reference sequence). CDR3: CASSTRQGWEETQYF. For the CDR3, the DNA is TGTGCCAGCAGCACTCGACAGGGGTGGGAAGAGACCCAGTACTTC.

This chain links TRBV6-1 with TRBJ2-5; TRBD2 matches 13 bases. The germline gives CDR1 MNHNS, CDR2 SASEGT. V gave up 3 bases and J gave up 5 bases; unmatched junction bases: 12. The CDR3 runs 18 residues. The CDR3 DNA reads as TGTGCCAGCAGTGAGAGGACTAGCGGGAGACTCAGGGGGGAGACCCAGTACTTC. Protein product: CASSERTSGRLRGETQYF.

The chain couples TRBV18 to TRBJ1-1; weak D call: TRBD1 (5 bases). The germline V gene has CDR1 KGHSH and CDR2 LQKENI. CDR3 length: 12 residues. V lost 1 base and J lost 7, with 7 bases in between. As DNA, the CDR3 is TGTGCCAGCTCACCACGAGACAGTGAAGCTTTCTTT. Protein sequence: CASSPRDSEAFF.

V and J are TRBV7-2 and TRBJ2-7, with TRBD2 matching 10 bases. The CDR3 is 17 amino acids. Per the germline V gene, CDR1 is SGHTA and CDR2 is FQGNSA. The V segment lost 0 bases and the J segment 2 bases; nucleotides outside the gene matches: 7. The CDR3 protein is CASSLATTSGNPYEQYF. The CDR3 coding sequence is TGTGCCAGCAGCTTAGCCACTACTAGCGGGAATCCCTACGAGCAGTACTTC.

The chain joins TRBV7-2 to TRBJ2-7; 9 nucleotides match TRBD1. CDR1 is SGHTA and CDR2 is FQGNSA in the germline V gene. After removal of 1 base from V and 7 bases from J, the junction contained 5 bases not matched to a gene. There are 14 residues in the CDR3. CDR3 residues: CASSLGTGAREQYF. The CDR3 coding sequence is TGTGCCAGCAGCTTAGGGACAGGGGCTCGGGAGCAGTACTTC. The entire variable domain, with the rest obtained from reference TRBV7-2 and TRBJ2-7, is as follows: GAGVSQSPSNKVTEKGKDVELRCDPISGHTALYWYRQSLGQGLEFLIYFQGNSAPDKSGLPSDRFSAERTGGSVSTLTIQRTQQEDSAVYLCASSLGTGAREQYFGPGTRLTVT.

The chain combines TRBV27 with TRBJ1-5, with 12 bases aligning to TRBD1. V was clipped by 3 bases and J by 4 bases; unmatched bases: 10. The CDR3 is 18 amino acids. Germline V lookup: CDR1 MNHEY, CDR2 SMNVEV (reference sequence). The CDR3 bases are TGTGCCAGCAGTTTGACACGGGACAGGGGGCTTGAGAATCAGCCCCAGCATTTT. Translation: CASSLTRDRGLENQPQHF.

This chain joins TRBV28 and TRBJ1-2; 10 bases match TRBD1. CDR1 is MDHEN, CDR2 SYDVKM, per germline. J lost 1 base, V lost 5 bases, and 10 bases had no gene match. The CDR3 loop spans 17 amino acids. The CDR3 protein is CASSIPYRTGGNYGYTF. CDR3 DNA sequence: TGTGCCAGCAGTATTCCATACAGGACAGGGGGTAACTATGGCTACACCTTC.